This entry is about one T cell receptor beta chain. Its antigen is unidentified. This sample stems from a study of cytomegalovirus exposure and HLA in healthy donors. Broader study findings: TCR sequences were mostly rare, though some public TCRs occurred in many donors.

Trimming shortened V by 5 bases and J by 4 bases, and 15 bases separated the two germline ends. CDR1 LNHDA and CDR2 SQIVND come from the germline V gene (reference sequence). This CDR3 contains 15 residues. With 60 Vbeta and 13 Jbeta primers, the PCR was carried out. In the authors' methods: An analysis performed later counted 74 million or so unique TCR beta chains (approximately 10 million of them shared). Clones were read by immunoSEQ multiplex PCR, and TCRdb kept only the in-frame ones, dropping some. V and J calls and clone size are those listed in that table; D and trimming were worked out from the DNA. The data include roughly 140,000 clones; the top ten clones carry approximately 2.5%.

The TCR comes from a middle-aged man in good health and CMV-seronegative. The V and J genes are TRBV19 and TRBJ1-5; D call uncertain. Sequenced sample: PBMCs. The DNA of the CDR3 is TGTGCCAGTAGTCGAGGCCGAGAAGGTAATCAGCCCCAGCATTTT. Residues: CASSRGREGNQPQHF.